These 18 T cell receptor beta chains were sequenced from one sample in a study of blood T cell repertoires in COVID-19. Here immunoSEQ multiplex PCR was the method, and the copy in TCRdb shows in-frame clones only, minus some. The sample lists roughly 250,000 clones; roughly 87% were seen once. The sample was PBMCs or T cells enriched from blood (not recorded which). The source of these receptors is a woman aged 25-40 years with acute COVID-19.

The chain uses TRBV19 and TRBJ1-2; 7 positions match TRBD1. The CDR3 spans 14 residues. Germline loops: CDR1 LNHDA, CDR2 SQIVND (reference sequence). V shed 6 bases and J 2 bases; nucleotides not matched to a gene: 6. CDR3 nucleotides: TGTGCCAGTAGCGACCTACAGGGGAACTATGGCTACACCTTC. Translation gives CASSDLQGNYGYTF. The full variable domain, rest sourced from reference TRBV19 and TRBJ1-2, is DGGITQSPKYLFRKEGQNVTLSCEQNLNHDAMYWYRQDPGQGLRLIYYSQIVNDFQKGDIAEGYSVSREKKESFPLTVTSAQKNPTAFYLCASSDLQGNYGYTFGSGTRLTVV.

The genes are TRBV12-3 or TRBV12-4 and TRBJ2-7; D may be TRBD2 (5 bases). The CDR3 length is 13 residues. Trimming took off 3 bases at V and 1 base at J, with 7 bases between the two ends. This CDR3 is CASSFTGSYEQYF. The CDR3 DNA reads as TGTGCCAGCAGTTTCACGGGATCCTACGAGCAGTACTTC.

The chain recombines TRBV7-9 with TRBJ1-5; a weak D match, TRBD1 (6 bases). Deletions cut 5 bases from V and 5 bases from J, with 7 bases between. CDR3 length: 12 residues. The germline V gene encodes CDR1 SEHNR and CDR2 FQNEAQ (reference sequence). CDR3 protein: CASSPGDQPQHF. As DNA, the CDR3 is TGTGCCAGCAGCCCAGGGGATCAGCCCCAGCATTTT.

CDR3 in DNA: TGTGCCAGCACCCGTATGGGGCTCCTCTGGGGCTACACCTTC. The encoded protein is CASTRMGLLWGYTF. The chain combines TRBV5-6 with TRBJ1-2; D perhaps matches TRBD1 (5 bases). V lost 6 bases to trimming and J lost 8 bases, with 20 bases between them. CDR1 is SGHDT and CDR2 is YYEEEE in the germline V gene. CDR3 length equals 14 residues.

The chain has TRBV27 and TRBJ2-3, with D possibly being TRBD1 (5 bases). V was cut by 6 bases and J by 4 bases, with 20 bases left in between. The CDR3 length is 16 residues. Looked up from germline, CDR1 is MNHEY and CDR2 is SMNVEV (reference sequence). CDR3 in amino acids: CASSPLYWQGPDTQYF. Here the CDR3 DNA reads TGTGCCAGCAGCCCCCTTTATTGGCAGGGCCCAGATACGCAGTATTTT.

J is TRBJ2-7 and V is TRBV3-1 (or the pseudogene TRBV3-2), with 8 bases identical to TRBD1. The germline V gene has CDR1 LGHDT and CDR2 YNNKEL (reference sequence). This CDR3 contains 17 residues. Trimming at V came to 1 base and at J to 4 bases, leaving 12 bases not matched to a gene. The CDR3 nucleotides read TGTGCCAGCAGCCAAGGGCCTCACCAGGGGGCCGCTTACGAGCAGTACTTC. Translated: CASSQGPHQGAAYEQYF.

This clone was seen more than once but under ten times. V gene TRBV6-5 combines with J gene TRBJ2-2; D is uncertain. The V and J ends lost 6 bases and 5 bases respectively, with 10 bases between them. The CDR3 runs 13 residues. CDR1 and CDR2 (germline): MNHEY, SVGAGI. The DNA of the CDR3 is TGTGCCAGCAGAAAAGACGGGACCGGGGAGCTGTTTTTT. This translates into CASRKDGTGELFF.

The CDR3 reads CASSLTQGVQPQHF. As DNA, the CDR3 is TGTGCCAGCAGTTTAACGCAGGGGGTCCAGCCCCAGCATTTT. The chain combines TRBV28 with TRBJ1-5, with 7 bases fitting TRBD1. V dropped 2 bases and J dropped 7; count of bases not matched to a gene: 5. The CDR3 is 14 residues long. CDR1 MDHEN and CDR2 SYDVKM come from the germline V gene.

The CDR3: CASIGLNEGPQHF. The CDR3 DNA follows: TGTGCCAGTATCGGCCTGAATGAGGGGCCCCAGCATTTT. J is TRBJ1-5 and V is TRBV19, with D unclear. Germline CDR1 is LNHDA and CDR2 is SQIVND (reference sequence). With 7 bases removed from V and 9 bases from J, the gap between germline ends came to 16 bases. CDR3 size: 13 residues.

This clone came up once. The chain employs TRBV28 and TRBJ2-5; 16 bases align to TRBD2. The CDR3 is made up of 20 amino acids. The J segment lost 0 bases and the V segment lost 2 bases, leaving 9 bases of the junction unmatched. The V gene's germline CDR1 is MDHEN and CDR2 SYDVKM. The CDR3 bases are TGTGCCAGCAGTTTACCTCCCCTGGGACTAGCGGGAGGGTACCAAGAGACCCAGTACTTC. The encoded protein is CASSLPPLGLAGGYQETQYF.

Worth noting for this clone: The same CDR3 also results from other DNA sequences found in this sample. The chain joins TRBV19 to TRBJ1-5; TRBD1 is a possible D gene (5 bases). Germline V gives CDR1 LNHDA, CDR2 SQIVND (reference sequence). Trimming shortened V by 6 bases and J by 0 bases, and 9 bases separated the two germline ends. The CDR3 runs 14 residues. CDR3 in amino acids: CASRDTNSNQPQHF. The CDR3 coding sequence is TGTGCCAGTAGGGACACGAATAGCAATCAGCCCCAGCATTTT.

The chain has TRBV19 and TRBJ2-3; possible D gene TRBD1, 5 bases. This CDR3 is 14 amino acids long. V lost 3 bases and J 4 bases, leaving 11 bases between the germline ends. CDR1 LNHDA and CDR2 SQIVND come from the germline V gene (reference sequence). CDR3 in DNA: TGTGCCAGTAGTATTAGGGGCGCCTCAGATACGCAGTATTTT. It translates to CASSIRGASDTQYF.

The chain has TRBV7-9 and TRBJ1-1; TRBD1 might be the D (6 bases). The ends were cut back, 6 bases at V and 1 base at J, with 12 bases in the middle. Germline V gives CDR1 SEHNR, CDR2 FQNEAQ (reference sequence). This CDR3 contains 14 residues. CDR3: CASSSQDRNTEAFF. The CDR3 DNA is TGTGCCAGCAGTTCCCAGGACAGGAACACTGAAGCTTTCTTT.

V gene TRBV7-9 combines with J gene TRBJ2-5; 10 bases match TRBD1. Unmatched junction bases numbered 6, after V lost 5 bases and J lost 3 bases. Germline V lookup: CDR1 SEHNR, CDR2 FQNEAQ (reference sequence). This CDR3 is 15 amino acids long. CDR3 sequence (DNA): TGTGCCAGCAGCATTCGGGGACAGGGGAAAGAGACCCAGTACTTC. Encoded protein: CASSIRGQGKETQYF.

The chain carries TRBV28 and TRBJ1-1; 8 bases are a match to TRBD1. CDR3 length equals 16 residues. Germline V gene sequence: CDR1 MDHEN, CDR2 SYDVKM. V lost 6 bases to trimming and J lost 6 bases; unmatched junction nucleotides: 15. CDR3 region: CASSFLTGESRAEAFF. The CDR3 DNA sequence: TGTGCCAGCAGCTTCCTGACAGGGGAATCTAGGGCTGAAGCTTTCTTT.

The chain couples TRBV20-1 to TRBJ2-5; D is ambiguous. Trimming pared 4 bases from V and 5 bases from J, leaving 5 bases between. Germline CDR1 is DFQATT and CDR2 is SNEGSKA (reference sequence). This CDR3 has 10 amino acids. The CDR3 is CSANGETQYF. The CDR3 DNA reads as TGCAGTGCTAACGGGGAGACCCAGTACTTC.

The V and J genes are TRBV9 and TRBJ2-5, with D perhaps TRBD2 (6 bases). Trimming shortened V by 0 bases and J by 5 bases, and 17 bases separated the two germline ends. CDR3 length: 16 residues. Germline V gene data show CDR1 as SGDLS and CDR2 as YYNGEE. CDR3 amino acids: CASSVALTLGGETQYF. Written as DNA, the CDR3 is TGTGCCAGCAGCGTAGCTCTAACACTGGGGGGTGAGACCCAGTACTTC.

This clone was picked up one time. One end of the junction varies from germline; a read error may be responsible. This chain links TRBV25-1 with TRBJ1-1; 10 nucleotides match TRBD1. The CDR3 is made up of 12 amino acids. From germline, CDR1 is MGHDK and CDR2 SYGVNS. CDR3 residues: CASSEGTGAGHF. In DNA form, the CDR3 reads TGTGCCAGCAGTGAGGGGACAGGGGCGGGCCACTTT.